This entry is about one TCR beta chain. These data belong to a study of blood T cell repertoires in COVID-19. CDR1 and CDR2 from the germline V gene are MGHRA and YSYEKL. The CDR3 runs to 15 residues. With 3 bases clipped from V and 6 bases from J, the junction kept 8 bases outside the gene matches. Repertoires were generated with immunoSEQ multiplex PCR, while TCRdb's copy carries only in-frame clones and drops some. This table holds about 270,000 clones, approximately 86% found once. This TCR was recovered from a woman aged 70 to 79 with COVID-19, enrolled during active disease. The specimen sequenced was peripheral blood. J is TRBJ2-7 and V is TRBV4-1; 10 positions agree with TRBD2. As DNA, the CDR3 is TGCGCCAGCAGCCAGACAAGCGGGGGGGCCGGCGAGCAGTACTTC. Translated, it gives CASSQTSGGAGEQYF.